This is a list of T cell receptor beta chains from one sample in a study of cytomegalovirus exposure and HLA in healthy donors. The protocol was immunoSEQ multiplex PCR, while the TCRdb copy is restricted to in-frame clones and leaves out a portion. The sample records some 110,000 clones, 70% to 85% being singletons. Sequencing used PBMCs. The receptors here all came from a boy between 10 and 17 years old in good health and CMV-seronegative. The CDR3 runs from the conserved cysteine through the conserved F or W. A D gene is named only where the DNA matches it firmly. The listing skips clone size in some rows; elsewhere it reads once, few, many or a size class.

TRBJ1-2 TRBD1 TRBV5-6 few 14 TGTGCCAGCAGCCCGGACAGGGCTAACTATGGCTACACCTTC CASSPDRANYGYTF
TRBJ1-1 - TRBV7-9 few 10 TGTGCCAGCAGCCCCGACGGGGCTTTCTTT CASSPDGAFF
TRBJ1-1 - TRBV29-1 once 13 TGCAGCGTAGCTGGACGCGGGCGGACTGAAGCTTTCTTT CSVAGRGRTEAFF
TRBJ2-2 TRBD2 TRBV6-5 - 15 TGTGCCAGCAGTCGCGGGACTAAGAACACCGGGGAGCTGTTTTTT CASSRGTKNTGELFF
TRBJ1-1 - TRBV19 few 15 TGTGCCAGTAGTGACGAGGCTTTAGGGAACACTGAAGCTTTCTTT CASSDEALGNTEAFF
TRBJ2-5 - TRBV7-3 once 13 TGTGCCAGCAGCTTGGTCAGGGAAGAGACCCAGTACTTC CASSLVREETQYF
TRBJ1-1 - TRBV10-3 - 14 TGTGCCATCAGTACCCGGGGGGGTACCACTGAAGCTTTCTTT CAISTRGGTTEAFF
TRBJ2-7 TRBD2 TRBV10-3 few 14 TGTGCCATCAGTGAGTCGGGGGGGTTTGGCGAGCAGTACTTC CAISESGGFGEQYF
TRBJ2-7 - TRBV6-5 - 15 TGTGCCAGCAGGCCCGGACAGCTGAGCTCCTACGAGCAGTACTTC CASRPGQLSSYEQYF
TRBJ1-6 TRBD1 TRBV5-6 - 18 TGTGCCAGCAGCCTAGGACAGGGCCCCCACCCCTATAATTCACCCCTCCACTTT CASSLGQGPHPYNSPLHF
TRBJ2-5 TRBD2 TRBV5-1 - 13 TGCGCCACTGCCGGGACTAGCGCGGAGACCCAGTACTTC CATAGTSAETQYF
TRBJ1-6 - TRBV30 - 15 TGTGCCTGGAGTAGCACGGGACACCGAAATTCACCCCTCCACTTT CAWSSTGHRNSPLHF
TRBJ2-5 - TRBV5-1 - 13 TGCGCCAGCAGCTTACAGCATCAAGAGACCCAGTACTTC CASSLQHQETQYF
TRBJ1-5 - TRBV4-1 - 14 TGCGCCAGCAGTCGGACAGTTGGGGATCAGCCCCAGCATTTT CASSRTVGDQPQHF
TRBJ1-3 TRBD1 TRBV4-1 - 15 TGCGCCAGCAGCCAGACAGGGCTCTCTGGAAACACCATATATTTT CASSQTGLSGNTIYF
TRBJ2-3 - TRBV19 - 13 TGTGCCAGTAGTATAGAGTACACAGATACGCAGTATTTT CASSIEYTDTQYF
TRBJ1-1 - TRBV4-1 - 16 TGCGCCAGCAGCCAAGATTTTCAGGGGCCGGACACTGAAGCTTTCTTT CASSQDFQGPDTEAFF
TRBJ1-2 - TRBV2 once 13 TGTGCCAGCAGTGAAGACTTTAACTATGGCTACACCTTC CASSEDFNYGYTF
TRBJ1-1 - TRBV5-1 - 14 TGCGCCAGCAGCTTGGATGGGGGCGGCACTGAAGCTTTCTTT CASSLDGGGTEAFF
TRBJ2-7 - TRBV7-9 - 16 TGTGCCAGCAGCGAAGGGGCCCGGACCCTGGCCTACGAGCAGTACTTC CASSEGARTLAYEQYF
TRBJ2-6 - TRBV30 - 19 TGTGCCTGGAGCGGACTGGCGATAGCGGAACCTCCTGGGGCCAACGTCCTGACTTTC CAWSGLAIAEPPGANVLTF
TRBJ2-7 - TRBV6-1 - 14 TGTGCCAGCAGTGACGGAGCCCCAGGAGGCGAGCAGTACTTC CASSDGAPGGEQYF
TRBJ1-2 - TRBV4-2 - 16 TGTGCCAGCAGCCAAGATCAGGGCGGCCTGGGCTATGGCTACACCTTC CASSQDQGGLGYGYTF
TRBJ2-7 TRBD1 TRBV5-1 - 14 TGCGCCAGCAGCTTGGCCGGGACAGAGTACGAGCAGTACTTC CASSLAGTEYEQYF
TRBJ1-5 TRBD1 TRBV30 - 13 TGTGCCTGGAGTCTGACAGGGGATCAGCCCCAGCATTTT CAWSLTGDQPQHF
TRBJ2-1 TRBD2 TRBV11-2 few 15 TGTGCCAGCAGCACTATAGCGGGGTCCTACAATGAGCAGTTCTTC CASSTIAGSYNEQFF
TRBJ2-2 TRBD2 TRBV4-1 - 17 TGCGCCAGCAGCCAAGATGGAGCGGGGTGGGACACCGGGGAGCTGTTTTTT CASSQDGAGWDTGELFF
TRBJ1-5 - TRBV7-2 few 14 TGTGCCAGCAGCTTACGGTTTAGCAATCAGCCCCAGCATTTT CASSLRFSNQPQHF
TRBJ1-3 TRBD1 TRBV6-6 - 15 TGTGCCAGCAGTTACTCGAGGGGGCCTGGAAACACCATATATTTT CASSYSRGPGNTIYF
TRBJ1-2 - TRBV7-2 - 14 TGTGCCAGCAGCCCCGTTGGGGGCGGCTATGGCTACACCTTC CASSPVGGGYGYTF
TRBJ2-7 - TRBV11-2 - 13 TGTGCCAGCAGCCGCGGACTGGTCTACGAGCAGTACTTC CASSRGLVYEQYF
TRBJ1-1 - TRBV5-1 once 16 TGCGCCAGCAGCTTGGAAGCGAGAGGAAAGAACACTGAAGCTTTCTTT CASSLEARGKNTEAFF
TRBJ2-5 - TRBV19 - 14 TGTGCCAGTAGTATTTTGGGTGGGAGAGAGACCCAGTACTTC CASSILGGRETQYF
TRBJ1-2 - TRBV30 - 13 TGTGCCTGGACAGGGGAGTTCTATGGCGGCTACACCTTC CAWTGEFYGGYTF
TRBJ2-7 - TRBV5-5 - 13 TGTGCCAGCAGCCGGACAAAATCCTACGAGCAGTACTTC CASSRTKSYEQYF
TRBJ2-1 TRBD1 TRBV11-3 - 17 TGTGCCAGCAGCTTAGTGCATAGACAGGGTTGGCACAATGAGCAGTTCTTC CASSLVHRQGWHNEQFF
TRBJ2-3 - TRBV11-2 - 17 TGTGCCAGCAGCGTGGACAGTCCACCCTATAGCACAGATACGCAGTATTTT CASSVDSPPYSTDTQYF
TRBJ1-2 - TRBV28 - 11 TGTGCCAGCAGGACAAACTATGGCTACACCTTC CASRTNYGYTF
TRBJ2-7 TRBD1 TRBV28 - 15 TGTGCCAGCAGTTTCCGGGACAGGGCTACCTACGAGCAGTACTTC CASSFRDRATYEQYF
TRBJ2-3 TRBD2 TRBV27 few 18 TGTGCCAGCAGTTCAGGACTAGCGGGAACTAGTGGCACAGATACGCAGTATTTT CASSSGLAGTSGTDTQYF
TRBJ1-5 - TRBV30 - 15 TGTGCCTGGAGCCCCCCCAGGTGTGTCAATCAGCCCCAGCATTTT CAWSPPRCVNQPQHF
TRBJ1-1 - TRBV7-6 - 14 TGTGCCAGCAGCTCATTGGGACTACCCACTGAAGCTTTCTTT CASSSLGLPTEAFF
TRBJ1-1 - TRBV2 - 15 TGTGCCAGCGTCGGTGACAGCTACATGAACACTGAAGCTTTCTTT CASVGDSYMNTEAFF
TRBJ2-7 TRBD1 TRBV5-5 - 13 TGTGCCAGCAGCTTACCGGGACAGGGGTTTATCTACTTC CASSLPGQGFIYF
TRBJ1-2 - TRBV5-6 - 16 TGTGCCAGCAGCACTCCGGGTCTTGTCGTTGGCTATGGCTACACCTTC CASSTPGLVVGYGYTF
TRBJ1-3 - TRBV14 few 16 TGTGCCAGCAGCCTCTTAGGAGGGCGTTTGGGAAACACCATATATTTT CASSLLGGRLGNTIYF
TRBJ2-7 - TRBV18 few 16 TGTGCCAGCTCACTTACCCGCACAGAAAGCTCCTACGAGCAGTACTTC CASSLTRTESSYEQYF
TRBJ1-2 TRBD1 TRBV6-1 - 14 TGTGCCAGCGGATCACAGGGGGGTAACTATGGCTACACCTTC CASGSQGGNYGYTF